Following are 3 T cell receptor beta chains from one sample sequenced in a study of long-term antiretroviral therapy in people with HIV. The authors ran the immunoSEQ assay, v3.0, at survey level. Sequenced by immunoSEQ multiplex PCR; TCRdb stores in-frame clones only, minus some. The sample includes roughly 13,000 clones, about 78% of them seen just once. The specimen comprised unsorted PBMCs, sampled 1.3 years after starting antiretroviral therapy. These receptors were taken from a woman aged 18-29 years with HIV.

The rearrangement links TRBV7-8 to TRBJ2-2, with a tentative D call TRBD1 (6 bases). CDR3 size: 16 residues. Germline CDR1 and CDR2: SGHVS and FQNEAQ. V shed 2 bases and J shed 0 bases, with 10 bases lying between them. CDR3 DNA sequence: TGTGCCAGCAGCTTAATAGGGGGTACGAACACCGGGGAGCTGTTTTTT. Its protein product is CASSLIGGTNTGELFF.

This chain links TRBV5-4 with TRBJ2-7, with D perhaps matching TRBD1 (6 bases). CDR3 length: 16 residues. From germline, CDR1 is SGHNT and CDR2 YYREEE (reference sequence). V gave up 0 bases and J gave up 1 base, with 14 bases separating them. In nucleotides, the CDR3 is TGTGCCAGCAGCTTGGGCGCGACAGGCAGGTCCTACGAGCAGTACTTC. It encodes CASSLGATGRSYEQYF.

This clone qualifies as medium-sized. The gene calls are TRBV27 and TRBJ2-2; perhaps TRBD2 as D (6 bases). Deletions cut 2 bases from V and 5 bases from J, with 12 bases between. In germline, CDR1 is MNHEY, CDR2 SMNVEV (reference sequence). The CDR3 length is 15 residues. The CDR3 bases are TGTGCCAGCAGTTTAGCGTCCAGCGGGACCGGGGAGCTGTTTTTT. As protein: CASSLASSGTGELFF.